The rows below give T cell receptor beta chains drawn from one sample of a study of lymphopenia after photon versus proton radiotherapy. Only in-frame clones appear in the TCRdb table, and some are missing; sequencing was by immunoSEQ multiplex PCR. The sample carries 25,000 to 30,000 clones, 65% to 85% recorded once. Sample: peripheral blood, taken from a patient treated with photon-based radiotherapy. The origin of the receptors is a man aged 45 to 65 with gastric cancer. CDR3s include the opening cysteine and the closing phenylalanine or tryptophan. The order of the fields is D gene, clone size, V gene, J gene, CDR3 protein, CDR3 DNA. The D gene is left open where the match is weak. Rows give clone size only sometimes, using once, few, many, or a class for an expanded clone.

NA	NA	TRBV5-1	TRBJ2-6	CASSLAEGANVLTF	TGCGCCAGCAGCTTGGCTGAAGGGGCCAACGTCCTGACTTTC
TRBD1	NA	TRBV5-4	TRBJ2-3	CASSHRGDTQYF	TGTGCCAGCAGCCACAGGGGTGATACGCAGTATTTT
TRBD1	NA	TRBV29-1	TRBJ2-1	CSVEDRQGDIVWEQFF	TGCAGCGTTGAGGACCGACAGGGCGACATTGTATGGGAGCAGTTCTTC
NA	NA	TRBV6-6	TRBJ1-5	CASSSPGFSNQPQHF	TGTGCCAGCAGTTCCCCAGGGTTTAGCAATCAGCCCCAGCATTTT
NA	NA	TRBV7-2	TRBJ2-5	CASSFRVGETQYF	TGTGCCAGCAGCTTCAGGGTTGGGGAGACCCAGTACTTC
NA	NA	TRBV7-2	TRBJ1-2	CASSPPGSYGYTF	TGTGCCAGCAGCCCCCCGGGGAGCTATGGCTACACCTTC
NA	NA	TRBV7-6	TRBJ1-1	CASSRRRGRDTEAFF	TGTGCCAGCAGCCGCCGGCGAGGAAGGGACACTGAAGCTTTCTTT
NA	NA	TRBV7-2	TRBJ2-2	CASSHTRGLGGELFF	TGTGCCAGCAGCCATACTCGGGGGCTGGGCGGGGAGCTGTTTTTT
TRBD1	few	TRBV6-1	TRBJ2-1	CASSEQGAVFHEQFF	TGTGCCAGCAGTGAACAGGGGGCGGTCTTTCATGAGCAGTTCTTC
NA	NA	TRBV19	TRBJ2-1	CASSPLTSSYNEQFF	TGTGCCAGTAGCCCACTAACCAGCTCCTACAATGAGCAGTTCTTC
NA	once	TRBV28	TRBJ2-2	CALTQPNTGELFF	TGTGCATTGACTCAGCCCAACACCGGGGAGCTGTTTTTT
NA	NA	TRBV5-5	TRBJ1-2	CASSPSALANYGYTF	TGTGCCAGCAGCCCCTCTGCCCTAGCTAACTATGGCTACACCTTC
NA	NA	TRBV7-9	TRBJ2-5	CASSPTGTSQETQYF	TGTGCCAGCAGCCCCACCGGGACCTCACAAGAGACCCAGTACTTC
NA	NA	TRBV19	TRBJ1-1	CASSIVAASAAFF	TGTGCCAGTAGTATAGTAGCCGCCAGCGCAGCTTTCTTT
TRBD1	NA	TRBV30	TRBJ1-2	CAWSTGGGPLDYTF	TGTGCCTGGAGTACAGGGGGCGGGCCCCTTGACTACACCTTC
NA	NA	TRBV10-1	TRBJ2-3	CASSGRSAVSTDTQYF	TGCGCCAGCAGTGGTCGGTCAGCGGTTAGCACAGATACGCAGTATTTT
NA	NA	TRBV5-6	TRBJ1-1	CASSPELYDREAFF	TGTGCCAGCAGCCCGGAACTATATGACAGGGAAGCTTTCTTT
TRBD1	NA	TRBV15	TRBJ2-3	CATSSEATGGLVDTQYF	TGTGCCACCAGCAGTGAGGCAACAGGGGGCCTTGTAGATACGCAGTATTTT
NA	NA	TRBV5-1	TRBJ1-3	CASRGGTSSGNTIYF	TGCGCCAGCAGAGGGGGAACAAGCTCTGGAAACACCATATATTTT
NA	NA	TRBV6-1	TRBJ2-3	CASIKGQRTDTQYF	TGTGCCAGCATCAAAGGACAGCGCACAGATACGCAGTATTTT
TRBD1	NA	TRBV6-1	TRBJ1-6	CASSPPGQGASPLHF	TGTGCCAGCAGTCCCCCGGGACAGGGTGCGTCACCCCTCCACTTT
NA	NA	TRBV5-1	TRBJ2-1	CASSLEGVGEQFF	TGCGCCAGCAGCTTGGAGGGGGTCGGTGAGCAGTTCTTC
NA	NA	TRBV27	TRBJ2-5	CASSSRQVNTQETQYF	TGTGCCAGCAGTTCCCGACAGGTCAACACACAAGAGACCCAGTACTTC
NA	NA	TRBV30	TRBJ2-4	CAWSDRTVKNIQYF	TGTGCCTGGAGTGATCGTACAGTGAAAAACATTCAGTACTTC
NA	NA	TRBV6-4	TRBJ2-1	CAPLLGSGNEQFF	TGTGCCCCCTTGTTGGGGTCGGGTAATGAGCAGTTCTTC
NA	NA	TRBV4-2	TRBJ2-1	CASSPPGGGFNEQFF	TGTGCCAGCAGCCCACCAGGGGGGGGGTTCAATGAGCAGTTCTTC
NA	few	TRBV19	TRBJ2-2	CASKGQTSYTGELFF	TGTGCCAGTAAGGGACAAACATCCTACACCGGGGAGCTGTTTTTT
NA	NA	TRBV5-1	TRBJ1-2	CASTANTANYGYTF	TGCGCCAGCACAGCAAATACAGCTAACTATGGCTACACCTTC
TRBD2	NA	TRBV5-1	TRBJ2-5	CASSLAGGIGQETQYF	TGCGCCAGCAGCTTGGCCGGGGGGATCGGGCAAGAGACCCAGTACTTC
NA	NA	TRBV19	TRBJ1-1	CASSREALVAFF	TGTGCCAGTAGTCGTGAGGCCCTGGTTGCTTTCTTT
TRBD1	NA	TRBV6-1	TRBJ1-5	CASSGTGLTQPQHF	TGTGCCAGCAGCGGGACAGGGCTCACTCAGCCCCAGCATTTT
TRBD1	NA	TRBV19	TRBJ1-5	CASSTLQGAIQPQHF	TGTGCCAGTAGTACCCTACAGGGGGCGATTCAGCCCCAGCATTTT
NA	NA	TRBV19	TRBJ2-3	CASSIGEWDTQYF	TGTGCCAGTAGTATAGGGGAATGGGATACGCAGTATTTT
NA	NA	TRBV19	TRBJ2-3	CASSISWGTDTQYF	TGTGCCAGTAGTATTAGCTGGGGGACAGATACGCAGTATTTT
NA	NA	TRBV10-2	TRBJ1-2	CASNRQLNYGYTF	TGCGCCAGCAATCGACAGCTTAACTATGGCTACACCTTC
NA	NA	TRBV7-2	TRBJ1-3	CASSLGVTGNTIYF	TGTGCCAGCAGCTTAGGGGTTACTGGAAACACCATATATTTT
NA	once	TRBV30	TRBJ2-5	CAWRAGVQETQYF	TGTGCCTGGAGAGCCGGGGTGCAAGAGACCCAGTACTTC
TRBD1	NA	TRBV5-1	TRBJ2-2	CASSDRVGAGELFF	TGCGCCAGCAGCGACAGGGTAGGAGCCGGGGAGCTGTTTTTT
NA	NA	TRBV19	TRBJ2-3	CASSLGAVTDTQYF	TGTGCCAGTAGTTTGGGGGCTGTCACAGATACGCAGTATTTT
NA	NA	TRBV5-6	TRBJ1-6	CASRLTPQDHNSPLHF	TGTGCCAGCAGGTTGACCCCCCAGGACCATAATTCACCCCTCCACTTT
TRBD1	NA	TRBV30	TRBJ2-7	CAWSAGQAFSYEQYF	TGTGCCTGGAGTGCCGGACAGGCGTTCTCCTACGAGCAGTACTTC
NA	NA	TRBV6-6	TRBJ2-3	CASSYFTITDTQYF	TGTGCCAGCAGTTACTTCACTATCACAGATACGCAGTATTTT
TRBD2	few	TRBV9	TRBJ2-2	CASSQRAGGAGELFF	TGTGCCAGCAGCCAGAGAGCGGGGGGCGCCGGGGAGCTGTTTTTT
NA	NA	TRBV11-2	TRBJ1-4	CATRIGRGGSTNEKLFF	TGTGCCACCAGAATAGGAAGGGGAGGATCAACTAATGAAAAACTGTTTTTT
NA	few	TRBV10-3	TRBJ1-1	CAISKTGAGAQGTEAFF	TGTGCCATCAGTAAGACGGGCGCAGGGGCGCAAGGCACTGAAGCTTTCTTT
NA	NA	TRBV5-4	TRBJ1-6	CASSVDLNSPLHF	TGTGCCAGCAGCGTGGACTTGAATTCACCCCTCCACTTT
TRBD1	NA	TRBV29-1	TRBJ2-5	CSVESGQYSGETQYF	TGCAGCGTTGAGTCGGGACAGTACAGCGGAGAGACCCAGTACTTC
NA	NA	TRBV7-9	TRBJ1-1	CASSTGQGPITEAFF	TGTGCCAGCAGCACTGGACAAGGACCGATCACTGAAGCTTTCTTT
TRBD1	NA	TRBV27	TRBJ1-5	CASSPTGGDQPQHF	TGTGCCAGCAGCCCGACAGGGGGGGATCAGCCCCAGCATTTT
TRBD2	NA	TRBV5-1	TRBJ2-3	CASSPSGMTDTQYF	TGCGCCAGCAGCCCTAGCGGCATGACAGATACGCAGTATTTT
NA	many	TRBV18	TRBJ1-1	CASSLTGNTEAFF	TGTGCCAGCTCACTGACAGGGAACACTGAAGCTTTCTTT
TRBD1	NA	TRBV4-3	TRBJ2-4	CASSQGQGWGKNIQYF	TGCGCCAGCAGCCAAGGACAGGGCTGGGGCAAAAACATTCAGTACTTC
TRBD2	NA	TRBV15	TRBJ2-3	CATSTPTVPSGGARDTQYF	TGTGCCACCAGCACCCCCACGGTTCCTAGCGGGGGGGCCCGGGATACGCAGTATTTT